These 21 T cell receptor beta chains were all obtained from the same sample, sequenced in a study of blood T cell repertoires in COVID-19. Repertoires were generated with immunoSEQ multiplex PCR, while TCRdb's copy carries only in-frame clones and drops some. The sample shows about 360,000 clones, 65% to 90% of them seen only once. Sequencing was carried out using peripheral blood. These receptors were taken from an older woman with COVID-19, enrolled during active disease.

This chain joins TRBV7-9 and TRBJ1-3; D is possibly TRBD1 (6 bases). Germline V gene lookup returns CDR1 SEHNR and CDR2 FQNEAQ (reference sequence). The CDR3 covers 16 residues. V shed 5 bases and J shed 3 bases, with 17 bases lying between them. The CDR3 protein is CASSVRRGGDGNTIYF. The CDR3 coding sequence is TGTGCCAGCAGCGTACGGAGGGGGGGCGATGGAAACACCATATATTTT.

This sequence joins TRBV19 and TRBJ1-2; maybe TRBD1 (6 bases). The ends were cut back, 9 bases at V and 3 bases at J, with 20 bases in the middle. The CDR3 contains 15 residues. Per germline, CDR1 LNHDA and CDR2 SQIVND (reference sequence). The CDR3, as DNA: TGTGCCAGCAACCCCGCGACAGGATTACACTATGGCTACACCTTC. Translating gives CASNPATGLHYGYTF.

V is TRBV5-1 and J is TRBJ1-2; TRBD1 agrees at 7 bases. CDR1 is SGHRS, CDR2 YFSETQ, per germline. After removal of 0 bases from V and 2 bases from J, the junction contained 7 bases not matched to a gene. The CDR3 loop spans 16 amino acids. The CDR3 reads CASSLVTGEPNYGYTF. CDR3 coding DNA: TGCGCCAGCAGCTTGGTCACAGGGGAGCCCAACTATGGCTACACCTTC. The whole variable domain, remainder taken from reference TRBV5-1 and TRBJ1-2, is KAGVTQTPRYLIKTRGQQVTLSCSPISGHRSVSWYQQTPGQGLQFLFEYFSETQRNKGNFPGRFSGRQFSNSRSEMNVSTLELGDSALYLCASSLVTGEPNYGYTFGSGTRLTVV.

This clone was observed once. CDR3 DNA: TGTGCCAGCAGGACAGGCCTATCCAACTATGGCTACACCTTC. Its protein product is CASRTGLSNYGYTF. V gene TRBV2 combines with J gene TRBJ1-2; TRBD1 is a possible D gene (6 bases). This CDR3 contains 14 residues. V dropped 6 bases and J dropped 2 bases, with 13 bases sitting between them. The germline gives CDR1 SNHLY, CDR2 FYNNEI.

The chain links TRBV19 to TRBJ2-7; D gene unclear. CDR1 and CDR2 (germline): LNHDA, SQIVND (reference sequence). The CDR3 length is 14 residues. The V end lost 11 bases, the J end lost 7 bases, and 24 bases lay between the germline ends. This CDR3 is CARRGNPESWEQYF. CDR3 DNA: TGTGCCCGAAGAGGAAACCCCGAATCGTGGGAGCAGTACTTC.

As concerns this clone: This CDR3 is also generated by other DNA sequences in the sample. This chain uses TRBV9 with TRBJ2-7; 7 positions agree with TRBD2. V lost 7 bases, J lost 3 bases, and 4 bases stayed unmatched. Germline V lookup: CDR1 SGDLS, CDR2 YYNGEE. The CDR3 is 12 residues long. This chain's CDR3 is CASSPGGYEQYF. CDR3 in DNA: TGTGCCAGCTCCCCGGGGGGCTACGAGCAGTACTTC.

The V gene is TRBV19, the J gene TRBJ1-1, with D maybe TRBD1 (6 bases). This CDR3 spans 15 amino acids. The germline gives CDR1 LNHDA, CDR2 SQIVND (reference sequence). With 0 bases removed from V and 0 bases from J, the gap between germline ends came to 8 bases. CDR3 residues: CASSIDTGMNTEAFF. DNA for the CDR3: TGTGCCAGTAGTATAGATACAGGGATGAACACTGAAGCTTTCTTT.

This clone was observed a few times. The chain uses TRBV5-6 and TRBJ1-4; D is ambiguous. Germline V gives CDR1 SGHDT, CDR2 YYEEEE. CDR3 size: 14 residues. Trimming cost V 5 bases and J 6 bases, with 14 bases left between them. The CDR3 protein is CASSEWSRYEKLFF. CDR3 bases: TGTGCCAGCAGTGAGTGGAGTAGGTATGAAAAACTGTTTTTT.

This clone was seen a handful of times. The rearrangement links TRBV6-2 or TRBV6-3 to TRBJ2-1, with 8 positions matching TRBD1. Trimming at V came to 2 bases and at J to 1 base, leaving 1 base not matched to a gene. Looked up from germline, CDR1 is MNHEY and CDR2 is SVGEGT. The CDR3 has 15 amino acids. The CDR3 here is CASSYQGASYNEQFF. CDR3 in DNA: TGTGCCAGCAGTTACCAGGGGGCGTCCTACAATGAGCAGTTCTTC.

V and J are TRBV11-1 and TRBJ2-1; D is perhaps TRBD2 (5 bases). The CDR3 consists of 13 residues. CDR1 and CDR2 from the germline V gene are SGHAT and FQDESV (reference sequence). V dropped 3 bases and J dropped 6 bases, with 9 bases sitting between them. This chain's CDR3 is CASSLSEGNEQFF. The CDR3 nucleotides read TGTGCCAGCAGCTTGTCTGAGGGCAATGAGCAGTTCTTC. The full variable domain, rest sourced from reference TRBV11-1 and TRBJ2-1, is EAEVAQSPRYKITEKSQAVAFWCDPISGHATLYWYRQILGQGPELLVQFQDESVVDDSQLPKDRFSAERLKGVDSTLKIQPAELGDSAMYLCASSLSEGNEQFFGPGTRLTVL.

This clone was seen only once. In DNA, the CDR3 is TGTGCCAGCAGCTTAGGGAACAGGGGGAACCAAGAGACCCAGTACTTC. This codes for CASSLGNRGNQETQYF. The rearrangement links TRBV5-4 to TRBJ2-5, with 8 bases matching TRBD1. V shed 2 bases and J 0 bases; nucleotides not matched to a gene: 6. The CDR3 is made up of 16 amino acids. CDR1 and CDR2 from the germline V gene are SGHNT and YYREEE (reference sequence).

The chain joins TRBV5-1 to TRBJ1-4; possible D gene TRBD1, 6 bases. CDR1 is SGHRS, CDR2 YFSETQ, per germline. The CDR3 has 14 residues. V lost 3 bases, J lost 2 bases, and 8 bases lay in between. CDR3 DNA: TGCGCCAGCAGCTCTACAGGGACTAATGAAAAACTGTTTTTT. Its translation: CASSSTGTNEKLFF.

The chain uses TRBV25-1 and TRBJ1-1; weak D call: TRBD1 (5 bases). V lost 2 bases and J lost 0, with 13 bases in between. The CDR3 is 16 residues long. CDR1 and CDR2 from the germline V gene are MGHDK and SYGVNS. The CDR3 DNA reads TGTGCCAGCAGTGAACCCGGAGGGGCCATGAACACTGAAGCTTTCTTT. This sequence encodes CASSEPGGAMNTEAFF.

In this sample, this clone turned up once. V usage is TRBV30 and J usage is TRBJ2-3; 7 bases map to TRBD2. This CDR3 has 15 residues. Germline loops: CDR1 GTSNPN, CDR2 SVGIG (reference sequence). V gave up 5 bases and J gave up 2 bases; unmatched junction bases: 10. The DNA for the CDR3 is TGTGCCTGGGCGATTAGCGGGTCCTTCACAGATACGCAGTATTTT. Amino acid sequence: CAWAISGSFTDTQYF.

The J gene is TRBJ1-4, the V gene TRBV19, with 9 bases matching TRBD1. Germline V gives CDR1 LNHDA, CDR2 SQIVND (reference sequence). With 6 bases clipped from V and 8 bases from J, the junction kept 4 bases outside the gene matches. The CDR3 contains 13 residues. CDR3 nucleotides: TGTGCCAGTAGGGGGACAGGGCGAGAAAAACTGTTTTTT. Amino acids: CASRGTGREKLFF.

To note about this clone: At one end, the junction sequence differs from germline, possibly due to a read error. This chain connects TRBV7-2 to TRBJ2-7; possibly TRBD2 for D (6 bases). CDR3 length equals 12 residues. Germline values: CDR1 SGHTA, CDR2 FQGNSA. This chain's CDR3 is CASSLEGPGGLF. CDR3 sequence (DNA): TGTGCCAGCAGCTTAGAAGGACCCGGGGGACTCTTC.

V is TRBV11-2 and J is TRBJ2-7, with 8 bases aligning to TRBD2. CDR3 length: 15 amino acids. Germline V gives CDR1 SGHAT, CDR2 FQNNGV. Trimming cost V 1 base and J 7 bases; bases outside gene matches: 9. In DNA form, the CDR3 reads TGTGCCAGCAGCTTAGGGGCGGGGGGAAATCGGGAGCAGTACTTC. Its protein is CASSLGAGGNREQYF.

This sequence joins TRBV5-4 and TRBJ2-1, with 10 nucleotides matching TRBD1. This CDR3 is 16 amino acids long. The J segment lost 2 bases and the V segment lost 1 base, leaving 3 bases of the junction unmatched. The germline V gene encodes CDR1 SGHNT and CDR2 YYREEE (reference sequence). The CDR3 coding sequence is TGTGCCAGCAGCTTGAGGGGGACAGGGGCCTACAATGAGCAGTTCTTC. It encodes CASSLRGTGAYNEQFF.

The V gene is TRBV11-3, the J gene TRBJ2-3; 12 bases fit TRBD2. V lost 0 bases and J lost 4; bases outside the gene matches: 5. Germline CDR1 is SGHNT and CDR2 is YENEEA. This CDR3 is 17 amino acids long. CDR3 sequence: CASSLDLTSGGPDTQYF. The CDR3 coding sequence is TGTGCCAGCAGCTTAGATTTGACTAGCGGGGGCCCAGATACGCAGTATTTT.

The chain links TRBV6-6 to TRBJ1-5, with D uncertain. CDR1 MNHNY and CDR2 SVGAGI come from the germline V gene (reference sequence). The CDR3 runs 16 residues. Deletions cut 5 bases from V and 0 bases from J, with 14 bases between. This CDR3 reads CASSRVEYYSNQPQHF. The CDR3 bases are TGTGCCAGCAGTCGGGTTGAGTACTATAGCAATCAGCCCCAGCATTTT.

V is TRBV29-1 and J is TRBJ2-3; 11 bases align to TRBD2. CDR1 is SQVTM and CDR2 is ANQGSEA in the germline V gene. This CDR3 contains 13 residues. The trim removed 7 bases at V and 4 bases at J, leaving 4 bases unmatched. CDR3 protein: CSAGLAVADTQYF. CDR3 coding DNA: TGCAGCGCGGGACTAGCGGTAGCAGATACGCAGTATTTT.